What follows is one T cell receptor beta chain and its context. This entry comes from a study of technical replicates of blood from a few donors. With 0 bases removed from V and 4 bases from J, the gap between germline ends came to 9 bases. Germline assignment: CDR1 SGHAT and CDR2 FQNNGV. The CDR3 is 14 amino acids. Data came from immunoSEQ multiplex PCR; TCRdb stores just in-frame clones and leaves some out. The sample shows about 83,000 clones, about 91% of them seen only once. This TCR was recovered from a human donor in good health. Material for sequencing was T cells isolated from PBMCs. The J gene is TRBJ1-2, the V gene TRBV11-2; unclear D gene. The CDR3 is CASSLELPPYGYTF. Written as DNA, the CDR3 is TGTGCCAGCAGCTTAGAACTGCCCCCCTATGGCTACACCTTC. Complete variable domain (other parts from reference TRBV11-2 and TRBJ1-2): EAGVAQSPRYKIIEKRQSVAFWCNPISGHATLYWYQQILGQGPKLLIQFQNNGVVDDSQLPKDRFSAERLKGVDSTLKIQPAKLEDSAVYLCASSLELPPYGYTFGSGTRLTVV.